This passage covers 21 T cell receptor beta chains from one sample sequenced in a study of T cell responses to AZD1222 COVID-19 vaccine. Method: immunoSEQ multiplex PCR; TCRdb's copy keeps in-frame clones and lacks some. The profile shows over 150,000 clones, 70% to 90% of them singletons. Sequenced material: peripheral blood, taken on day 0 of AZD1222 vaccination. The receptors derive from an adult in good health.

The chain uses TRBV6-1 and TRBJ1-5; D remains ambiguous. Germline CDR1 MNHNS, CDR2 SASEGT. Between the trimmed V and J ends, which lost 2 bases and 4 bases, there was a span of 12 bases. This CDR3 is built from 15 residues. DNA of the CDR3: TGTGCCAGCAGTGAAATGGGCGGCGGGAATCAGCCCCAGCATTTT. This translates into CASSEMGGGNQPQHF.

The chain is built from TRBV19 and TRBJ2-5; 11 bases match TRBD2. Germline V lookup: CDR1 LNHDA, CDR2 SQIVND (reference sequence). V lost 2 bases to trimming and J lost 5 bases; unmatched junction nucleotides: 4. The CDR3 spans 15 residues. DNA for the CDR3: TGTGCCAGTAGTATACTAGCGGGGGGCCTTGAGACCCAGTACTTC. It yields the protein CASSILAGGLETQYF.

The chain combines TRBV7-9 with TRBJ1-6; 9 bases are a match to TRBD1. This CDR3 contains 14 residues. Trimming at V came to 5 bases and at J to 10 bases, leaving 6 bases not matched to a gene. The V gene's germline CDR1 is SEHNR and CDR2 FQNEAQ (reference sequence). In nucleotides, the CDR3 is TGTGCCAGCAGCACCGGACAGGGGCAATCACCCCTCCACTTT. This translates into CASSTGQGQSPLHF.

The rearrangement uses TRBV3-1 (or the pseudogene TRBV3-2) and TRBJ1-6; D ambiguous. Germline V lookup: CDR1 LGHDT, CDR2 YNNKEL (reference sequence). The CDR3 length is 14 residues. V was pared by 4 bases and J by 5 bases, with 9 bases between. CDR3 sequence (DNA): TGTGCCAGCAGCCCTACAGAGGATAATTCACCCCTCCACTTT. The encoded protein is CASSPTEDNSPLHF.

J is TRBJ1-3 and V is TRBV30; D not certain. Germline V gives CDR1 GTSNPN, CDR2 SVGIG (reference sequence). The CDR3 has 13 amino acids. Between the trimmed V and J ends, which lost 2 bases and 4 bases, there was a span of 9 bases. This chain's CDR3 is CAWSPKGGNTIYF. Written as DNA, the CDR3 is TGTGCCTGGAGTCCCAAAGGGGGAAACACCATATATTTT. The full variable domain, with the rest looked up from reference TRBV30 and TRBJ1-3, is SQTIHQWPATLVQPVGSPLSLECTVEGTSNPNLYWYRQAAGRGLQLLFYSVGIGQISSEVPQNLSASRPQDRQFILSSKKLLLSDSGFYLCAWSPKGGNTIYFGEGSWLTVV.

CDR3 sequence reads: CASSQEVLAESTDTQYF. The CDR3, as DNA: TGTGCCAGCAGCCAAGAGGTACTAGCGGAAAGCACAGATACGCAGTATTTT. V and J are TRBV4-2 and TRBJ2-3; 8 bases match TRBD2. The CDR3 loop spans 17 amino acids. The germline CDR1 and CDR2 sequences are LGHNA and YNFKEQ. V lost 0 bases and J lost 0; bases outside the gene matches: 5.

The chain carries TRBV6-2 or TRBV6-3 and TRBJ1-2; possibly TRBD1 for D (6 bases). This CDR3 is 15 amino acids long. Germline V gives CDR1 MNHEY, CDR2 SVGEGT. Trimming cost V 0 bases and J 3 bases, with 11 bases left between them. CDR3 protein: CASSYSGGHHYGYTF. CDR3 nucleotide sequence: TGTGCCAGCAGTTACTCCGGGGGACACCACTATGGCTACACCTTC.

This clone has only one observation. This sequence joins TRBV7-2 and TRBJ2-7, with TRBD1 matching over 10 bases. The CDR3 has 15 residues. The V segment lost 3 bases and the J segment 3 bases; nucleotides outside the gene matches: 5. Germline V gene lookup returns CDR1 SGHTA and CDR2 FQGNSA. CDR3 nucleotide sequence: TGTGCCAGCAGCTTGACCGGGACAGGGGACTACGAGCAGTACTTC. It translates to CASSLTGTGDYEQYF.

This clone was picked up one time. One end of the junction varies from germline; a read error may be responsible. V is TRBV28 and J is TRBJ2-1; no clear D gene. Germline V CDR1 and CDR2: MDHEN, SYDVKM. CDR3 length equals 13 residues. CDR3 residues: CASSLFPANEQFF. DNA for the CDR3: TGTGCCAGCAGCTTATTCCCAGCCAATGAGCAGTTCTTC.

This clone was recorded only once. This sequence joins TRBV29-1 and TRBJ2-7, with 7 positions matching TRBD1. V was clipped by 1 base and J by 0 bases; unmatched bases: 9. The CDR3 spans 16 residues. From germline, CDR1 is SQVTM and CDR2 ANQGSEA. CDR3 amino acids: CSVEGLFGTDSYEQYF. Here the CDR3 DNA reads TGCAGCGTTGAAGGTCTTTTCGGGACAGACTCCTACGAGCAGTACTTC.

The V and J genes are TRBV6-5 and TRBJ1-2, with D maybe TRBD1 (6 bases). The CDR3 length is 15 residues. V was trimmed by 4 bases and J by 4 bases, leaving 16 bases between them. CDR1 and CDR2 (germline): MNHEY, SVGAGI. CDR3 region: CASSSLQGFGYGYTF. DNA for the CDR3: TGTGCCAGCAGTTCTCTCCAGGGGTTTGGCTATGGCTACACCTTC.

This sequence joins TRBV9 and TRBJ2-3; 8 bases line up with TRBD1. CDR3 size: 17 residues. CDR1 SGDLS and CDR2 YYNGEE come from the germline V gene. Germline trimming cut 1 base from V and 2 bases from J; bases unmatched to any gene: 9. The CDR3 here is CASSVTGGDGHTDTQYF. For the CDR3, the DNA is TGTGCCAGCAGCGTAACAGGGGGAGATGGGCACACAGATACGCAGTATTTT.

CDR3 protein: CASKGTSGSIGDTQYF. Here the CDR3 DNA reads TGCGCCAGCAAGGGGACTAGCGGGAGTATAGGGGATACGCAGTATTTT. The chain couples TRBV5-1 to TRBJ2-3, with TRBD2 identical over 14 bases. The V and J ends lost 6 bases and 6 bases, in that order; junction bases with no gene match: 9. In germline, CDR1 is SGHRS, CDR2 YFSETQ. This CDR3 spans 16 amino acids.

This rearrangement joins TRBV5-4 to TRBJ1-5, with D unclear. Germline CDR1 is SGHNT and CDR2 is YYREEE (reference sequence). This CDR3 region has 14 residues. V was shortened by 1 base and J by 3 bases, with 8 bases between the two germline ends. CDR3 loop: CASSLPGPNQPQHF. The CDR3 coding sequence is TGTGCCAGCAGCTTGCCGGGCCCCAATCAGCCCCAGCATTTT.

The CDR3 here is CARGPSAPYEQYF. The DNA of the CDR3 is TGTGCTCGGGGGCCTAGCGCTCCCTACGAGCAGTACTTC. The chain carries TRBV24-1 and TRBJ2-7; tentatively, D is TRBD1 or TRBD2 (6 bases each). The CDR3 totals 13 residues. The germline V gene encodes CDR1 KGHDR and CDR2 SFDVKD.

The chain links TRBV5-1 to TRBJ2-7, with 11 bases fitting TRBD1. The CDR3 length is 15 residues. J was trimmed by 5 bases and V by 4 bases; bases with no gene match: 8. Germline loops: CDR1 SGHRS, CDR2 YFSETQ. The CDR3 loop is CASSPGDRGVDEQYF. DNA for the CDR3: TGCGCCAGCAGCCCGGGGGACAGGGGGGTTGACGAGCAGTACTTC. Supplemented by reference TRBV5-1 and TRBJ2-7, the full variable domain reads KAGVTQTPRYLIKTRGQQVTLSCSPISGHRSVSWYQQTPGQGLQFLFEYFSETQRNKGNFPGRFSGRQFSNSRSEMNVSTLELGDSALYLCASSPGDRGVDEQYFGPGTRLTVT.

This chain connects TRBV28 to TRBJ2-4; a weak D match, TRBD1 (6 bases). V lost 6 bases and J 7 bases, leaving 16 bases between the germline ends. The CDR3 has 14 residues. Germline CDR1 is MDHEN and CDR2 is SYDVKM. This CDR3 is CASSPGQNPNIQYF. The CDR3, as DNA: TGTGCCAGCAGCCCCGGACAGAATCCGAACATTCAGTACTTC.

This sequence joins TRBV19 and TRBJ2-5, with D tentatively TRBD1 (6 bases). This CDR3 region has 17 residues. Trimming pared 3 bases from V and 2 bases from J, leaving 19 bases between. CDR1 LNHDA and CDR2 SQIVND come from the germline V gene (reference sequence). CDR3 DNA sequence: TGTGCCAGTAGTATTGGGGGCAGGGAGTGGGGTCAAGAGACCCAGTACTTC. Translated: CASSIGGREWGQETQYF. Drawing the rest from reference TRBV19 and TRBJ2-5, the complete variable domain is DGGITQSPKYLFRKEGQNVTLSCEQNLNHDAMYWYRQDPGQGLRLIYYSQIVNDFQKGDIAEGYSVSREKKESFPLTVTSAQKNPTAFYLCASSIGGREWGQETQYFGPGTRLLVL.

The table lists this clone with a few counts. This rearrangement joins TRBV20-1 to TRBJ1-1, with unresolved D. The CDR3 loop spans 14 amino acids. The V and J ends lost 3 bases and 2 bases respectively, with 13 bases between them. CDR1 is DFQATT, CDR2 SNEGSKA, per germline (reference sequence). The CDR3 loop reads CSASTQMKNTEAFF. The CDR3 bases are TGCAGTGCTAGTACACAGATGAAAAACACTGAAGCTTTCTTT.

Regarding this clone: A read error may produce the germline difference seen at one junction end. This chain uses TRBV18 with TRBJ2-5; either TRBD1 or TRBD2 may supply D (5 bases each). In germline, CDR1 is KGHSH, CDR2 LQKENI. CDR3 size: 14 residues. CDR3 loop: CASSSPEGSKTQYF. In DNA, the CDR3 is TGTGCCAGCTCATCACCCGAGGGGTCTAAGACCCAGTACTTC.

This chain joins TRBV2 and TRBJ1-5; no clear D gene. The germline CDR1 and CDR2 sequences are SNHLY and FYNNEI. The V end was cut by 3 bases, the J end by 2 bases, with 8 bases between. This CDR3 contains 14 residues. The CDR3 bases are TGTGCCAGCAGTGATGGGCTAGGCAATCAGCCCCAGCATTTT. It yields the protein CASSDGLGNQPQHF.